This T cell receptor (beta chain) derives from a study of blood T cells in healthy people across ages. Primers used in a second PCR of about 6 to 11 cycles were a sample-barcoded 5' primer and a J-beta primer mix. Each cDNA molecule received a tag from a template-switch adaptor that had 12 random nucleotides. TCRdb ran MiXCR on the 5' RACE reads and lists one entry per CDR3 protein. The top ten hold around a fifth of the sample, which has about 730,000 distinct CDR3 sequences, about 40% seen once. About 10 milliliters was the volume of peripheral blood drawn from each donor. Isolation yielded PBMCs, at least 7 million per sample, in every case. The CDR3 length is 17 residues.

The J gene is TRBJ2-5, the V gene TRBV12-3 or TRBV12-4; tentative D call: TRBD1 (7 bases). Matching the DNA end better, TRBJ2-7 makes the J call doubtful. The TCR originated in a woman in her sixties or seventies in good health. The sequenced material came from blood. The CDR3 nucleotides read TGTGCCAGCAGTCCTTACTGGGCAGGGGGGTTCGGGTACGAGCAGTACTTC. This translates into CASSPYWAGGFGYEQYF.